The table lists the clone carrying this TCR beta chain with a few counts. Its target is unknown. Amplification of TCR alpha and beta CDR3 regions from RNA used iRepertoire nested multiplex PCR. Input was 100-400 ng of tissue mRNA or PBMC total RNA. TCRdb independently ran MiXCR on the multiplex PCR reads; one entry per CDR3 protein. In the table there are roughly 200,000 distinct CDR3 sequences, approximately 40% of which are singletons. The data stem from a study of glioma-infiltrating T cells. Study-level points and caveats: Gliomas, especially low-grade, showed above-expected tissue-blood divergence; non-neoplastic patients showed below. Tissue and blood shared very few CDR3 sequences.

V was cut by 1 base and J by 2 bases, with 9 bases left in between. The CDR3 runs to 14 residues. Germline lookup yields CDR1 SGHNT and CDR2 YYREEE (reference sequence). Sequenced sample: glioma tissue, nonneoplastic brain tissue, or PBMCs (not recorded which). This chain joins TRBV5-4 and TRBJ2-5; D is undetermined. This sequence originates from a human donor with low-grade glioma or glioblastoma, undergoing nonglioma brain surgery, or in good health (not recorded which). The CDR3 protein is CASSLWQRQETQYF. The CDR3 coding sequence is TGTGCCAGCAGCTTGTGGCAGCGACAAGAGACCCAGTACTTC.